This is a list of T cell receptor beta chains from one sample in a study of T-cell memory formation after mild COVID-19. TCRdb reanalysed the 5' RACE reads using MiXCR and keeps one entry per CDR3 protein. The table has 40,000 to 45,000 distinct CDR3 sequences, approximately 9.6% seen once; the top ten hold approximately 12%. Specimen: PBMCs or a T cell subset sorted from them (not recorded which). The receptors here all came from an adult woman who had mild COVID-19 (a few samples of this study predate the infection). Cell type and time point are not known. CDR3s include the opening cysteine and the closing phenylalanine or tryptophan. A D gene is named only where the DNA matches it firmly. Only some rows state a clone size, as once, few, many or a class for expanded clones.

cdr3_aa,cdr3_nt,clone_size,d_call,j_call,v_call
CASRGTANTEAFF,TGTGCCAGCAGGGGGACAGCGAACACTGAAGCTTTCTTT,-,TRBD1,TRBJ1-1,TRBV6-2/TRBV6-3
CASSPNTGTGPYEQYF,TGTGCCAGCAGCCCGAACACCGGGACAGGGCCCTACGAGCAGTACTTC,many,TRBD1,TRBJ2-7,TRBV9
CASDADRSSPLHF,TGTGCCAGCGACGCGGACAGGTCTTCACCCCTCCACTTT,-,TRBD1,TRBJ1-6,TRBV6-1
CASSLSRTTNYEQYF,TGTGCCAGCTCACTATCCCGGACAACCAACTACGAGCAGTACTTC,many,-,TRBJ2-7,TRBV18
CASSGQRNYGYTF,TGTGCCAGCAGTGGCCAAAGAAACTATGGCTACACCTTC,-,-,TRBJ1-2,TRBV2
CAWSPSGLAALNIQYF,TGTGCCTGGAGTCCCTCGGGACTAGCTGCCCTAAACATTCAGTACTTC,many,TRBD2,TRBJ2-4,TRBV30
CASSHLRDNEQFF,TGTGCCAGCAGCCACTTGAGAGACAATGAGCAGTTCTTC,few,-,TRBJ2-1,TRBV4-2
CATSDPGYNEQFF,TGTGCCACCAGTGACCCGGGGTACAATGAGCAGTTCTTC,many,-,TRBJ2-1,TRBV24-1
CASSLGWGPYEQYF,TGCGCCAGCAGCCTGGGGTGGGGTCCCTACGAGCAGTACTTC,-,-,TRBJ2-7,TRBV4-3
CASSSGLAGVRRTGENEQFF,TGTGCCAGCAGCTCGGGACTAGCGGGAGTTCGAAGGACTGGGGAAAATGAGCAGTTCTTC,-,TRBD2,TRBJ2-1,TRBV11-2
CATSDKPTTYEQYF,TGTGCCACCAGTGATAAGCCGACCACCTACGAGCAGTACTTC,many,-,TRBJ2-7,TRBV24-1
CASSLQGAQGYTF,TGCGCCAGCAGCTTACAGGGGGCTCAAGGCTACACCTTC,-,TRBD1,TRBJ1-2,TRBV5-1
CSVRTGWTEAFF,TGCAGCGTCAGGACAGGGTGGACTGAAGCTTTCTTT,few,TRBD1,TRBJ1-1,TRBV29-1
CASSLMTLGNTEAFF,TGTGCCAGCAGTTTAATGACCCTTGGGAACACTGAAGCTTTCTTT,few,-,TRBJ1-1,TRBV12-3/TRBV12-4
CASSVAGRWGMRQFF,TGTGCCAGCAGCGTAGCGGGCAGGTGGGGGATGCGGCAGTTCTTC,few,-,TRBJ2-1,TRBV9
CASSQEGQGAGNTIYF,TGTGCCAGCAGCCAAGAGGGACAGGGAGCTGGAAACACCATATATTTT,few,TRBD1,TRBJ1-3,TRBV3-1
CASTASGSTWYEQFF,TGTGCCAGCACAGCTAGCGGGAGTACTTGGTATGAGCAGTTCTTC,few,TRBD2,TRBJ2-1,TRBV6-1
CAWQTGFTDTQYF,TGTGCCTGGCAGACTGGGTTCACAGATACGCAGTATTTT,few,-,TRBJ2-3,TRBV30
CASTAFGAGLQETQYF,TGTGCCAGCACCGCCTTCGGGGCAGGGTTACAAGAGACCCAGTACTTC,few,-,TRBJ2-5,TRBV6-2/TRBV6-3
CATSRPTGTDTGELFF,TGTGCCACCAGCAGACCTACCGGGACTGACACCGGGGAGCTGTTTTTT,few,-,TRBJ2-2,TRBV15
CSAPLGNSRLNEQFF,TGCAGTGCCCCGCTGGGGAATAGCCGGCTCAATGAGCAGTTCTTC,many,-,TRBJ2-1,TRBV20-1
CASSYSSGDTDTQYF,TGTGCCAGCAGTTACTCGAGCGGGGACACAGATACGCAGTATTTT,many,TRBD2,TRBJ2-3,TRBV6-5
CASSQGDRGSEAFF,TGTGCCAGCAGCCAGGGGGACAGGGGATCTGAAGCTTTCTTT,many,TRBD1,TRBJ1-1,TRBV3-1
CASSQDLVTRAPLHF,TGTGCCAGCAGCCAAGATCTGGTCACCCGAGCACCCCTCCACTTT,-,-,TRBJ1-6,TRBV3-1
CASSVGELGNQPQHF,TGTGCCAGCAGCGTGGGGGAATTGGGCAATCAGCCCCAGCATTTT,-,-,TRBJ1-5,TRBV9
CASSEYGREARNTGELFF,TGTGCCAGCAGTGAATATGGTAGGGAAGCGCGGAACACCGGGGAGCTGTTTTTT,-,-,TRBJ2-2,TRBV25-1
CATRGQGYTEFTGELFF,TGTGCCACCAGAGGACAGGGATATACGGAATTTACCGGGGAGCTGTTTTTT,-,TRBD1,TRBJ2-2,TRBV24-1